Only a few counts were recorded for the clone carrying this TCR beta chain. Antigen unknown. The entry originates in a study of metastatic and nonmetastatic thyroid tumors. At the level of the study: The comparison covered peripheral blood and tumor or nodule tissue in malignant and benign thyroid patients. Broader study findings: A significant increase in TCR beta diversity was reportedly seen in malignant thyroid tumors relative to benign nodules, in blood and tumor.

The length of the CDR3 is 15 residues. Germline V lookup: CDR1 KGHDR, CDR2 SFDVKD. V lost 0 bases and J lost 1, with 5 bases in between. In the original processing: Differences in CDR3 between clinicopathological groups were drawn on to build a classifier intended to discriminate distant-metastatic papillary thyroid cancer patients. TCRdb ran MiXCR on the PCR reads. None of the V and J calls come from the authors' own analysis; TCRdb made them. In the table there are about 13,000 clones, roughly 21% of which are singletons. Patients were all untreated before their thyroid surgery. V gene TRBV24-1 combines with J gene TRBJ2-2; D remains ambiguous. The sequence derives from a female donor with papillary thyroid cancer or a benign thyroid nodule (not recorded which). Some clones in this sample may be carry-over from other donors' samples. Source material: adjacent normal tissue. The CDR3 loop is CATSDLQGNTGELFF. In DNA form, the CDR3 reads TGTGCCACCAGTGATTTGCAAGGGAACACCGGGGAGCTGTTTTTT.